This T cell receptor (beta chain) was sequenced in a study of blood T cell repertoires in COVID-19. Study overall: Whether acute or convalescent, the COVID-19 samples came from the United States, Italy and Spain. Sources were T cells, B-cell-depleted T cells, or PBMCs; the material itself was cDNA or gDNA.

V lost 2 bases and J lost 4, with 8 bases in between. Germline assignment: CDR1 SGHTA and CDR2 FQGNSA. The CDR3 consists of 14 residues. Authors' methods: Nucleated cell counts were estimated from reference gene primer amplification. The data were produced by immunoSEQ multiplex PCR, yet TCRdb's version contains in-frame clones alone and is incomplete. V, J and clone size derive from that table, while D and trimming were established from the DNA sequence. The data contain 95,000 to 150,000 clones, around four fifths of them singletons. The V gene is TRBV7-2, the J gene TRBJ2-2; TRBD1 might be the D (5 bases). Sequenced sample: peripheral blood. This sequence originates from a human donor in a cohort sampled during active COVID-19. CDR3 sequence: CASSLSQGTGELFF. The CDR3 DNA sequence: TGTGCCAGCAGCTTATCCCAGGGCACCGGGGAGCTGTTTTTT.